What follows is one TCR beta chain and its context. Its antigen remains unidentified. Per-base quality was not reported, and no clone a single base away is much larger than it. Library method: the immunoSEQ multiplex PCR assay. For the multiplex PCR, a mixture combining 60 forward primers for TCR Vbeta segments and 13 reverse primers for TCR Jbeta segments was used. The CDR3 region of rearranged TCR beta genes was amplified from genomic DNA by a multiplex PCR assay. The Illumina HiSeq System was used to sequence the amplified TCR beta libraries as 87-base-pair reads. In the paper's pipeline: A later analysis tallied some 79 million unique TCR beta chains across the approximately 670 repertoires, and around 9.9 million of those chains were shared by two or more donors. To remove PCR and sequencing errors, raw reads were error-corrected and collapsed into unique sequences using a nearest-neighbor algorithm that merged closely related sequences. To assign V, D and J gene segments, CDR3 sequences were aligned to IMGT reference sequences. For a sequence to be retained, a match of at least six nucleotides was required to both a V gene segment and a J gene segment. A rearrangement counted as productive if the CDR3 had no stop codons and remained in frame with V and J, and every other rearrangement counted as non-productive. Following IMGT convention, CDR3 was defined as the stretch from the second conserved V-encoded cysteine to the conserved J-encoded phenylalanine. Sequences without an unambiguous match to a single V gene segment were excluded from the earlier analysis of 450 to 650 of the donors. In an earlier analysis of 587 of the donors, V segments were called functional above 56.7% productive rearrangements and were called segregating when the between-donor standard deviation exceeded 5%. A statistical classification framework was developed to diagnose cytomegalovirus status using the catalog of TCR beta chain sequences. A later analysis assigned V and J genes by comparing TCR nucleotide sequences with IMGT/GENE-DB human TR gene sequences. A later analysis assigned CDR3 sequences and most-parsimonious VDJ recombination scenarios with the TCRdist pipeline. In a later analysis, each TCR beta chain was defined by its CDR3 amino acid sequence together with its V-gene family, and reads without a unique V-gene family were excluded. In a later analysis, around 650 highly shared, low-generation-probability nucleotide sequences were removed to address suspected cross-contamination and a sequencing artifact. For each public chain, a later analysis derived a clonal expansion index from normalized ranks of inferred template counts within each repertoire. A later analysis computed generation probabilities with a VDJ recombination model fitted to out-of-frame rearrangements, and checked the results against IGoR. In a later analysis, TCR-TCR, TCR-HLA and TCR-CMV co-occurrence was scored with hypergeometric tests, and a repertoire-size bias correction was applied to TCR pairs. In a later analysis, false discovery rates were estimated by permuting HLA or CMV assignments 20 times. In a later analysis, co-occurring TCRs were grouped using DBSCAN, and TCRdist sequence similarity was added for clustering within HLA-allele-positive subsets. For co-occurrence clustering, repertoires with fewer than 30,000 or more than 120,000 public chains were excluded, along with a handful of repertoires with anomalous nucleotide sharing. TCRdb carries this immuneACCESS record with in-frame sequences only. Its versions omit some clonotypes, under half of them owing to an unresolved V gene in the studies checked, with the rest unexplained. That table gives V, J and clone size, and the DNA gave D and trimming. Here the sample has roughly 180,000 clones; roughly 80% occur a single time. In total, the top ten clones hold under 7.5% of the sample.

This sample stems from a study of cytomegalovirus exposure and HLA in healthy donors (dated 2017 in TCRdb). Concerning the study at large: An earlier analysis of 587 of the donors reported around 280 Gb of sequence data and approximately 120 million unique TCR beta sequences obtained from some 170 million T cells. Roughly 300 gigabases of sequencing data and around 85 million unique TCR sequences made up an early release that covered fewer than 650 HLA-typed donors. Of the roughly 410 genotyped donors, less than 90% were placed in the genetic ancestry cluster associated with self-reported Caucasian donors. The study aimed to test whether signatures of past pathogen exposure could be identified by cataloging public T cell receptors. The study used immunosequencing to profile the T cell repertoires of 666 subjects and linked those repertoires to cytomegalovirus serostatus. In addition to the first cohort of roughly 700 subjects, a separate validation cohort of approximately 120 different subjects was used. To predict cytomegalovirus infection status, the study brought together high-throughput TCR immunosequencing, statistical association of individual TCRs with disease status, and machine learning. A later analysis re-analyzed previously published TCR beta repertoires from about 730 donors and added high-resolution HLA genotyping to study TCR occurrence patterns. Rather than drawing on any new phenotypic data, the later analysis identified candidate immune exposures from TCR beta sequences and the way those sequences occurred across donors. An earlier analysis of 587 of the donors used high-throughput TCR beta sequencing to judge whether each TCR beta V gene segment behaved as functional or pseudogenic. Donor age, sex, ethnicity and CMV serostatus were collected together with the repertoire data. Genome-wide SNP genotypes for about 65% of the 666 donors were used in a later genetic analysis, which treated that subset as a discovery cohort. All discovery cohort repertoires had been generated on a single sequencing platform. Both class I and class II loci were covered by HLA typing, at four-digit resolution. The number of donors typed differed by locus, with roughly 620-640 for A, B, C, DRB1 and DQB1, 522 for DQA1, 606 for DPA1, and about 450 for DPB1. Four or five DR-DQ haplotypes were treated as single units for association and clustering because of strong linkage in the cohort. Across roughly 420 genotyped donors of the cohort, an average of roughly 200,000 unique TCR beta nucleotide sequences per donor were sequenced, and around 20% of those sequences were non-productive. Here is what the overall study found, with its caveats: A further reported finding was that TCR beta sequences accurately predicted the HLA-A and HLA-B alleles for most subjects in the first cohort. The 87-base-pair reads could not distinguish some IMGT-functional V segments, including TRBV6-2 and TRBV6-3, so those segments were excluded. A later genetic analysis reported fewer N-insertions in productive TCRs among donors in an Asian-associated ancestry cluster than the approximately 670-donor mean. Specific HLA alleles were associated with more than 15,000 TCR beta sequences at a false discovery rate of 0.05 in a later analysis. The sequencing pipeline was judged likely to have produced a cluster of highly shared sequence variants as a technical artifact. The authors suggested that the approach could potentially be generalized to other disease states and immunological phenotypes. Correlated functional status among segregating V segments might be attributable to linkage disequilibrium, but an unknown experimental factor could not be ruled out. Only TCR beta chains were sequenced in this cohort, and the absence of alpha or paired-chain data limited detectable features. In a later analysis, several top co-occurrence clusters were reported to appear linked to parvovirus B19, influenza, CMV and Epstein-Barr virus. Presence/absence analyses assumed roughly uniform sequencing depth across donors, an assumption that may not hold. CMV serostatus was the only immune exposure information available for the cohort. In a later analysis, HLA-associated TCR beta chains were found to be more clonally expanded and to have lower generation probabilities than equally common non-associated chains. Because counts were too low, about 18 rarely observed V segments, including chromosome 9 orphons, were excluded from the earlier analysis of 500 to 700 of the donors. While some public TCRs were present in many individuals, most TCR sequences turned up only very rarely across donors. V-gene and J-gene trimming of TCR beta chains was associated with a missense DCLRE1C variant in a later genetic analysis, and the association was replicated in an independent cohort. In a later analysis, TCR association rates were found to vary across HLA loci, with the most associated TCRs seen for DRB1 alleles and the fewest for HLA-C alleles. In vitro tests confirmed that three of the cytomegalovirus-associated TCR beta chains recognize cytomegalovirus antigens. In both the original and validation cohorts, the classifier was reported to diagnose cytomegalovirus status with high specificity and sensitivity. An earlier analysis of several hundred of the donors showed that most TCR beta V segments appeared in productive rearrangements either about 87% or about 30% of the time, which broadly matched IMGT annotations. Most CMV-associated TCR beta chains appeared to be HLA-restricted in a later analysis, and the HLA associations seemed to be driven largely by CMV exposure. When HLA alleles, especially DR and DQ, strongly co-occurred, TCR associations were difficult to assign to individual alleles. The study gave a list of 150 to 200 TCR beta chains associated with cytomegalovirus. HLA typing was unavailable for some donors at each locus, so association tests used only the typed subset.

Looking up the germline V gene (reference sequence) yields CDR1 PRHDT and CDR2 FYEKMQ. Germline trimming amounts to 2 bases on V and 3 bases on J, with 2 as the count of junction bases outside the gene matches. Including cysteine and phenylalanine, the CDR3 has 15 amino acids. The sequence is cut down to CDR3 DNA, 45 bases in frame from base 1. In total, approximately 610 healthy bone marrow donors made up the cohort. At the time of sampling, all cohort members were nominally healthy, though unrecorded immune exposures were likely present. The donor tested CMV seropositive and was one of the 289 seropositive cohort members. A peripheral blood sample was provided by each donor, and peripheral blood mononuclear cells were used for TCR beta sequencing. Genomic DNA was extracted from the blood cell samples with the Qiagen DNeasy Blood Extraction Kit.

The TCR originated in a man aged 25-45 years in good health and CMV-seropositive. The sequence is built from TRBV13 and TRBJ2-1; 9 middle bases align to TRBD1. The specimen sequenced was PBMCs. The nucleotides are TGTGCCAGCAGCTTACGGGACAGGGTCTACAATGAGCAGTTCTTC. Translated, it gives CASSLRDRVYNEQFF.